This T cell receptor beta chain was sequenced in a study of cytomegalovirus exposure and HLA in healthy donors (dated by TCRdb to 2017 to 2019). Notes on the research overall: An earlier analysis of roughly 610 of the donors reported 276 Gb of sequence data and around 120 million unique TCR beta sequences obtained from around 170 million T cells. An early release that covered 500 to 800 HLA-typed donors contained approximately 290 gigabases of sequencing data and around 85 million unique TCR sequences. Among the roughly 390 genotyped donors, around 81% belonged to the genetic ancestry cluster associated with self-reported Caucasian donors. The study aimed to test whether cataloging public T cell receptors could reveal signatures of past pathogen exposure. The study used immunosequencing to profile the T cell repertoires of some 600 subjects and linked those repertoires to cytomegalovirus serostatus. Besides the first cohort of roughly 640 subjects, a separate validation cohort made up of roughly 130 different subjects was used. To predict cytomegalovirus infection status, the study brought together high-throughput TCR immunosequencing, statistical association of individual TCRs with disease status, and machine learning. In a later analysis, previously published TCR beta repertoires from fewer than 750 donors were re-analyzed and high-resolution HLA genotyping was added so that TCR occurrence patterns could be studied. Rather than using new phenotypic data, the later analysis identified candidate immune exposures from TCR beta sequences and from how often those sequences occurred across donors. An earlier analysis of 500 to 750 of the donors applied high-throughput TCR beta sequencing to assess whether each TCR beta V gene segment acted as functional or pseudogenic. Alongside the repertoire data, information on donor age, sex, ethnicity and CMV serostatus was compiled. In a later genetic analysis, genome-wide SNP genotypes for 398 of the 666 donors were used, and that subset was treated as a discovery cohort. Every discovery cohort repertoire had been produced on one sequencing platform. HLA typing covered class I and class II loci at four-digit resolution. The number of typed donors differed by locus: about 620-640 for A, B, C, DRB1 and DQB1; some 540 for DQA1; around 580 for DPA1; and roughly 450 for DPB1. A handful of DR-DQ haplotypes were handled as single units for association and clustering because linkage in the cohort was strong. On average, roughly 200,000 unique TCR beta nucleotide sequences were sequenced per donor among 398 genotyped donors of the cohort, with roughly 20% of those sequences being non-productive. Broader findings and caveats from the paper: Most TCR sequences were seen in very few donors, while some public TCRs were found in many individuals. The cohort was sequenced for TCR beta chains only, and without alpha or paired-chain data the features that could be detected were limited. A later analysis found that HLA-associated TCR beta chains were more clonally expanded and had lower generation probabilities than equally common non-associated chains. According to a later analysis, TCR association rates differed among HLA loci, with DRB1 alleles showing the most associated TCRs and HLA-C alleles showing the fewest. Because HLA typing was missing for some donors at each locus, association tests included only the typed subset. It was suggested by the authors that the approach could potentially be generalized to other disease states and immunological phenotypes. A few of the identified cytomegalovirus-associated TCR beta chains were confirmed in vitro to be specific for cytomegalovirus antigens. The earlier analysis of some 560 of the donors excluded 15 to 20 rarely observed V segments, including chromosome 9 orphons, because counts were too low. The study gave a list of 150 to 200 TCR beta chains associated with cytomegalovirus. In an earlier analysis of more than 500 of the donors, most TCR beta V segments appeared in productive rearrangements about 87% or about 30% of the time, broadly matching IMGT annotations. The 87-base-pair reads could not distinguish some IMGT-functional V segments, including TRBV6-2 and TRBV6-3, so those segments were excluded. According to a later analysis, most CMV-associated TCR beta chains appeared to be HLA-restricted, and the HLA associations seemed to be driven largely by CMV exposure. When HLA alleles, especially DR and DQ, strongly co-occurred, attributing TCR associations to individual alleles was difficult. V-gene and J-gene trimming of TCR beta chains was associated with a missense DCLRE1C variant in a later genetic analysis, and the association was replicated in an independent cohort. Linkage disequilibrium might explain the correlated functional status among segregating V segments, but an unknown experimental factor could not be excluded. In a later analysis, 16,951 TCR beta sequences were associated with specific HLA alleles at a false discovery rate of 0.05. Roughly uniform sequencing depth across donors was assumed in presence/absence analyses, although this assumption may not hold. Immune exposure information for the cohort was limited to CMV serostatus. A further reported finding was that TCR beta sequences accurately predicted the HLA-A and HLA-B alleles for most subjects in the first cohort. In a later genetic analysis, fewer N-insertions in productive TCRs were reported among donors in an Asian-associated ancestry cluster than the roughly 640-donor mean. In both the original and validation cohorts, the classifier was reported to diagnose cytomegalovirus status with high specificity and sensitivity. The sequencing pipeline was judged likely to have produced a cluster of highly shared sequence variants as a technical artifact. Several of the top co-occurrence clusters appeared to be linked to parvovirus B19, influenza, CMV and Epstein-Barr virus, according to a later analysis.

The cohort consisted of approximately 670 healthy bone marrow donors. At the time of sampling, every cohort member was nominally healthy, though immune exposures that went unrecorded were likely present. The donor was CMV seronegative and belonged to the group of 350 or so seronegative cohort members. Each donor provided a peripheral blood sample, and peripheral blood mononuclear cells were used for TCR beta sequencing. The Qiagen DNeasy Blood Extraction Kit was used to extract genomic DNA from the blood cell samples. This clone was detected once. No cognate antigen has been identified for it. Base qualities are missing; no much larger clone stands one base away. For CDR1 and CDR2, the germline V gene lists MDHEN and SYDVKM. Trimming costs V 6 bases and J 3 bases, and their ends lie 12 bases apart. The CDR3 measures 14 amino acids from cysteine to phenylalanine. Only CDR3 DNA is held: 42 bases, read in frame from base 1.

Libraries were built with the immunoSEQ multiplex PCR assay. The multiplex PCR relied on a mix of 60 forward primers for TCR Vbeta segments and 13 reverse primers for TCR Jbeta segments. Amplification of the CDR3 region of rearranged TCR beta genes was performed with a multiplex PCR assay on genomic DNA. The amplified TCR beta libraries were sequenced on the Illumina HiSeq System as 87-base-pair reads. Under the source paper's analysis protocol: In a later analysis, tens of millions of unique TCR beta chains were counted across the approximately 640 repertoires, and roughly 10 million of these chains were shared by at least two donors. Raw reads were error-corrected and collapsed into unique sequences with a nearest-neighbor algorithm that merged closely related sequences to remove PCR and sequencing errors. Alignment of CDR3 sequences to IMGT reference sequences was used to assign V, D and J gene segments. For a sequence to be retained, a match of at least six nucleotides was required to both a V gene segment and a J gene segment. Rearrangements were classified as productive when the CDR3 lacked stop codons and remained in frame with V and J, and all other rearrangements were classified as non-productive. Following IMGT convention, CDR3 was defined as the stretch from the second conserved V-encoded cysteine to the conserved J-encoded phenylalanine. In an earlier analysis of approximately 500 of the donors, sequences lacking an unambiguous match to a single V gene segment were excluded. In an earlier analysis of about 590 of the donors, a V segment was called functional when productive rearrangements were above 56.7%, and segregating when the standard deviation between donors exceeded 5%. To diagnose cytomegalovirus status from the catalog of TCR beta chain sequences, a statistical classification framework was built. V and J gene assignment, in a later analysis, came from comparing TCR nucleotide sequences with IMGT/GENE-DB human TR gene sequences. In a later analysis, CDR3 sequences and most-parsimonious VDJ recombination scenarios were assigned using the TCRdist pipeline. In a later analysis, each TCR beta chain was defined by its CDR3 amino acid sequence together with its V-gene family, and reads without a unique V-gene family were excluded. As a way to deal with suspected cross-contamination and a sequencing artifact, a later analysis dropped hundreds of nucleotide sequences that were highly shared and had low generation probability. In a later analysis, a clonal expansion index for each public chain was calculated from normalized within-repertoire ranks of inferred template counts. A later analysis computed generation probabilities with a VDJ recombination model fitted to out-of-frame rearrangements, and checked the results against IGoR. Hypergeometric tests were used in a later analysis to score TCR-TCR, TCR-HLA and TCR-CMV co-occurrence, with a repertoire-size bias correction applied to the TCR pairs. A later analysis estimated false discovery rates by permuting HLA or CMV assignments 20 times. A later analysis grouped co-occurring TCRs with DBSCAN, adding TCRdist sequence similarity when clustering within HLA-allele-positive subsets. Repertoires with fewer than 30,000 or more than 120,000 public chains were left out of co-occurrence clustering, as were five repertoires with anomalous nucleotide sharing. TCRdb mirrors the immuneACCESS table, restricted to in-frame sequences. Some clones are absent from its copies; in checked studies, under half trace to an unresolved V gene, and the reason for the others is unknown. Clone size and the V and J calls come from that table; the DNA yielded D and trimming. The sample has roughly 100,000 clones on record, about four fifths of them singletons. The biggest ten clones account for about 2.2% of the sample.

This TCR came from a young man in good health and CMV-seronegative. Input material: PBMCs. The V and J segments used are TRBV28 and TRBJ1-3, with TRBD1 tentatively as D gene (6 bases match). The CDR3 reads CASRGDMLGNTIYF. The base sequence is TGTGCCAGCAGGGGGGACATGCTTGGAAACACCATATATTTT.